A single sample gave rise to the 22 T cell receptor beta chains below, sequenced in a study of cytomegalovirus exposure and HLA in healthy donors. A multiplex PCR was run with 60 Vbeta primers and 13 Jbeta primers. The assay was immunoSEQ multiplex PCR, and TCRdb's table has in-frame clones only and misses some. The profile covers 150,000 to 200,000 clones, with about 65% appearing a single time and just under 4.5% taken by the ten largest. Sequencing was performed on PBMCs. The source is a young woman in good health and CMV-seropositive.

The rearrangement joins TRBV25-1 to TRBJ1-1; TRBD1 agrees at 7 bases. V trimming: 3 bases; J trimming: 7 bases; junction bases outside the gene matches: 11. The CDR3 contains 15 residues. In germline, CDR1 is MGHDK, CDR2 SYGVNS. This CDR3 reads CASSDRDRVSDEAFF. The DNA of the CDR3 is TGTGCCAGCAGTGATAGAGACAGGGTCTCCGATGAAGCTTTCTTT.

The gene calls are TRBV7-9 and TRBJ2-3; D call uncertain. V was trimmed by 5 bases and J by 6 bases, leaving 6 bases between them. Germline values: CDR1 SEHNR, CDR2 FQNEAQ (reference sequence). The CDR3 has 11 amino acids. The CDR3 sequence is CASSPLDTQYF. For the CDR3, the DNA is TGTGCCAGCAGCCCCCTGGATACGCAGTATTTT.

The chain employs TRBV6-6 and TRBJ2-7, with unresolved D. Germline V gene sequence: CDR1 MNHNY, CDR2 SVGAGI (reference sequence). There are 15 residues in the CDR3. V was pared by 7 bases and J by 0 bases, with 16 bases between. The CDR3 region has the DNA TGTGCCAGCACCAACAGTTACCTCAACTCCTACGAGCAGTACTTC. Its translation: CASTNSYLNSYEQYF.

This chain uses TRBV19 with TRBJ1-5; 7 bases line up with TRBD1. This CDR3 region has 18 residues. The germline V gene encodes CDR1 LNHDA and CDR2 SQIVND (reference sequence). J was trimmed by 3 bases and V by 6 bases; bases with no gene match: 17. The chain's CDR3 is CASRNLAPDRNDNQPQHF. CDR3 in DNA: TGTGCCAGTAGGAACCTCGCCCCGGACAGGAACGACAATCAGCCCCAGCATTTT.

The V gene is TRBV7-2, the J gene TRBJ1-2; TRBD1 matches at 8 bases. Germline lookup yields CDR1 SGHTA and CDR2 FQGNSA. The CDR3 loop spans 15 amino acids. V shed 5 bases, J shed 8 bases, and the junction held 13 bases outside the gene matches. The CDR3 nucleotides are TGTGCCAGCAGCCATCGAACCGGACAGGGCCAAGGCTACACCTTC. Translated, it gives CASSHRTGQGQGYTF.

The CDR3 DNA is TGTGCCAGCAGCTATCTAGAGGGCCGGAATGAGCAGTTCTTC. This gives the protein CASSYLEGRNEQFF. This rearrangement joins TRBV6-6 to TRBJ2-1; TRBD2 might be the D (5 bases). The V end lost 6 bases, the J end lost 7 bases, and 16 bases lay between the germline ends. Germline V gene data show CDR1 as MNHNY and CDR2 as SVGAGI (reference sequence). The CDR3 runs to 14 residues.

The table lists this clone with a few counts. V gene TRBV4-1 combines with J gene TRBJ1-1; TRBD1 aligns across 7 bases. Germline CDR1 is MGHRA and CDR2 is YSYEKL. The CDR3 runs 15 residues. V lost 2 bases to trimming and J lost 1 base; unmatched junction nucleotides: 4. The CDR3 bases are TGCGCCAGCAGCCAACCGGGACAGACGAACACTGAAGCTTTCTTT. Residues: CASSQPGQTNTEAFF.

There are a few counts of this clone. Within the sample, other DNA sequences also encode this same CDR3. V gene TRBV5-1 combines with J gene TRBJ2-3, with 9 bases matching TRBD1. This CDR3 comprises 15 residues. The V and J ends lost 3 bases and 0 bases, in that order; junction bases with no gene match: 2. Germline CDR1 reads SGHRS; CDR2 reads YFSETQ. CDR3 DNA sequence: TGCGCCAGCAGCTCGGGACAGGGTAGCACAGATACGCAGTATTTT. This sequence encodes CASSSGQGSTDTQYF.

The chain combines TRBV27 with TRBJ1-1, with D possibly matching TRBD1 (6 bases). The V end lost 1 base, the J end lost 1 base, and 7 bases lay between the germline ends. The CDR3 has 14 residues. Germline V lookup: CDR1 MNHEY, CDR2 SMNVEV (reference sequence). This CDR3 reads CASSLLTGNTEAFF. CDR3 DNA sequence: TGTGCCAGCAGTTTATTGACAGGGAACACTGAAGCTTTCTTT.

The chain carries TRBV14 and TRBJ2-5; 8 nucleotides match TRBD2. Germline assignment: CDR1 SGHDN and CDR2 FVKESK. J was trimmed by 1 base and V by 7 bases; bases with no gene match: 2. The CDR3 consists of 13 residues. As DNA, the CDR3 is TGTGCCAGCAAGGCGGGGGGCCAAGAGACCCAGTACTTC. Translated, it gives CASKAGGQETQYF. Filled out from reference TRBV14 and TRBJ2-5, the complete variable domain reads EAGVTQFPSHSVIEKGQTVTLRCDPISGHDNLYWYRRVMGKEIKFLLHFVKESKQDESGMPNNRFLAERTGGTYSTLKVQPAELEDSGVYFCASKAGGQETQYFGPGTRLLVL.

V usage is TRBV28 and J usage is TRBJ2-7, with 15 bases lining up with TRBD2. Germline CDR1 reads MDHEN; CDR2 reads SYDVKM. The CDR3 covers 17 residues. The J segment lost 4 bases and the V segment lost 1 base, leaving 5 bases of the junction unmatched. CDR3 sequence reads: CASSLYGTSGRSYEQYF. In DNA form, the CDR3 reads TGTGCCAGCAGTTTATATGGGACTAGCGGGAGGAGTTACGAGCAGTACTTC.

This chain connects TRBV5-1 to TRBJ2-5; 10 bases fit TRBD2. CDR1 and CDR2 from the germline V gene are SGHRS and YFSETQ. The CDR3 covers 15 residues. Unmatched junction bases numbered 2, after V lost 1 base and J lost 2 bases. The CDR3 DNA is TGCGCCAGCAGCTTGCGAGCGGGAGGGCAAGAGACCCAGTACTTC. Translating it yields CASSLRAGGQETQYF.

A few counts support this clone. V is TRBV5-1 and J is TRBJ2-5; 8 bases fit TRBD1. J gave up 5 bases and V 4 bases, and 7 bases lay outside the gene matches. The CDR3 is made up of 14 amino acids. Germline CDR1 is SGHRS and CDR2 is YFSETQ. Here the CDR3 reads CASSQDRARETQYF. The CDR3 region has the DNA TGCGCCAGCAGCCAGGACAGGGCCCGGGAGACCCAGTACTTC. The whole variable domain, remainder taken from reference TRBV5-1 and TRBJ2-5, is KAGVTQTPRYLIKTRGQQVTLSCSPISGHRSVSWYQQTPGQGLQFLFEYFSETQRNKGNFPGRFSGRQFSNSRSEMNVSTLELGDSALYLCASSQDRARETQYFGPGTRLLVL.

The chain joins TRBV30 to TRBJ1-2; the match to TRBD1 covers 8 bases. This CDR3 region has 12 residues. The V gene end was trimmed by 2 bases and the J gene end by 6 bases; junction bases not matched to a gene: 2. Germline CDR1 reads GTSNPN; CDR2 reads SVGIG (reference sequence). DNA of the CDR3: TGTGCCTGGAGTCGACAGGGGCATGGCTACACCTTC. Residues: CAWSRQGHGYTF.

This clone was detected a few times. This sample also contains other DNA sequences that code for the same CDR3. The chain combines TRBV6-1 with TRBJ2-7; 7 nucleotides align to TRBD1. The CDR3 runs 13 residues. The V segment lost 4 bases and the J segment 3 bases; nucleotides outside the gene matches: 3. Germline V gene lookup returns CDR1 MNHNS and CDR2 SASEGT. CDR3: CASSGTGIYEQYF. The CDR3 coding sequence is TGTGCCAGCAGTGGGACAGGAATCTACGAGCAGTACTTC.

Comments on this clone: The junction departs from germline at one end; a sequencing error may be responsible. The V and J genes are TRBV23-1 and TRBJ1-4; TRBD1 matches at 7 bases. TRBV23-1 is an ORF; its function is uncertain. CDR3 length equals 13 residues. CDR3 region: CASSQYPHRGWLF. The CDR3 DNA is TGCGCCAGCAGTCAATATCCCCACAGGGGCTGGCTTTTT.

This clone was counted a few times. The DNA for the CDR3 is TGTGCCAGCAGTGAAGGAGGGACAGATACGCAGTATTTT. Translation: CASSEGGTDTQYF. The V gene is TRBV6-1, the J gene TRBJ2-3, with a weak D call TRBD2 (5 bases). The germline CDR1 and CDR2 sequences are MNHNS and SASEGT. V lost 1 base, J lost 3 bases, and 5 bases lay in between. The length of the CDR3 is 13 residues.

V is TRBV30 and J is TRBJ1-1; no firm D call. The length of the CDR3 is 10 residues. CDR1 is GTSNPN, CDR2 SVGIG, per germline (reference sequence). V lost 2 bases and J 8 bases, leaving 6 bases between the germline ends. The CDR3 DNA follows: TGTGCCTGGAGTACAGCAGAAGCTTTCTTT. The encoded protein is CAWSTAEAFF.

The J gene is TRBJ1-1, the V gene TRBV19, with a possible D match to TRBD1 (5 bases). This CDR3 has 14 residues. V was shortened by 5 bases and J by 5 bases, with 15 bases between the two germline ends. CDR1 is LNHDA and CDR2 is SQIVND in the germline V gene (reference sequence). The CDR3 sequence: CASSLWGPQTEAFF. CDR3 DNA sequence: TGTGCCAGTAGTCTATGGGGCCCGCAAACTGAAGCTTTCTTT.

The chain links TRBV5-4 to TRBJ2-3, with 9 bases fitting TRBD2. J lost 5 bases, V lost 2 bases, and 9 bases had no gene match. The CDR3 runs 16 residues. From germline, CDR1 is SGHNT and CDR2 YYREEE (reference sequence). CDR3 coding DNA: TGTGCCAGCAGCTTACTCGGCGGGGGGGAGCAAGATACGCAGTATTTT. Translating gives CASSLLGGGEQDTQYF.

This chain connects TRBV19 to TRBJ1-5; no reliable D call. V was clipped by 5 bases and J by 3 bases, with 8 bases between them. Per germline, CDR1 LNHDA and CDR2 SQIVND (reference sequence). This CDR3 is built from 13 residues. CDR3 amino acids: CASSLGLNQPQHF. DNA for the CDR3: TGTGCCAGTAGTCTAGGACTCAATCAGCCCCAGCATTTT.

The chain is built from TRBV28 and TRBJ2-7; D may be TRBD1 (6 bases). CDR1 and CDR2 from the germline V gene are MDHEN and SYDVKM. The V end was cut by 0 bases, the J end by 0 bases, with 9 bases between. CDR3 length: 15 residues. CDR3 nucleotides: TGTGCCAGCAGTTTATGGGGGGCTAGCTCCTACGAGCAGTACTTC. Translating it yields CASSLWGASSYEQYF. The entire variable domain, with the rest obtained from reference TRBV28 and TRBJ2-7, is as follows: DVKVTQSSRYLVKRTGEKVFLECVQDMDHENMFWYRQDPGLGLRLIYFSYDVKMKEKGDIPEGYSVSREKKERFSLILESASTNQTSMYLCASSLWGASSYEQYFGPGTRLTVT.